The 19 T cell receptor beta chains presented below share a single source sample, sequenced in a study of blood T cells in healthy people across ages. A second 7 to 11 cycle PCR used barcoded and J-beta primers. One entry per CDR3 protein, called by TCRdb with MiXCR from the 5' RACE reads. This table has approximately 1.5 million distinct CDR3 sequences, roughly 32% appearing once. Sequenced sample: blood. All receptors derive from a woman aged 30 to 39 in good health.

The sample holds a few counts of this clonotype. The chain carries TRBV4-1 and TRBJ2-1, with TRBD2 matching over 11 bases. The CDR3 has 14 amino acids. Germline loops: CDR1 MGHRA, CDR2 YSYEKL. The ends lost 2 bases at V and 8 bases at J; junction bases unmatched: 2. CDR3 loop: CASSQPTSGDEQFF. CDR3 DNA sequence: TGCGCCAGCAGCCAACCGACTAGCGGGGATGAGCAGTTCTTC.

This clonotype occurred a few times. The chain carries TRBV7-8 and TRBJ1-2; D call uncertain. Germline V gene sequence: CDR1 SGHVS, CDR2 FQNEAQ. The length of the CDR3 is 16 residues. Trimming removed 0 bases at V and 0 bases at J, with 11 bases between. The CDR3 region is CASSLAPDGANYGYTF. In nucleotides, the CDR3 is TGTGCCAGCAGCTTAGCCCCAGACGGTGCTAACTATGGCTACACCTTC.

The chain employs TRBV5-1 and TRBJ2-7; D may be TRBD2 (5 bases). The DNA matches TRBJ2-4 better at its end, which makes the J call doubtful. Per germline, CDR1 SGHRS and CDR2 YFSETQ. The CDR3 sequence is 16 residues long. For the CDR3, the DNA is TGCGCCAGCAGCTTGGGCGGGTCGGTAGCCAAAAACATTCAGTACTTC. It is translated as CASSLGGSVAKNIQYF.

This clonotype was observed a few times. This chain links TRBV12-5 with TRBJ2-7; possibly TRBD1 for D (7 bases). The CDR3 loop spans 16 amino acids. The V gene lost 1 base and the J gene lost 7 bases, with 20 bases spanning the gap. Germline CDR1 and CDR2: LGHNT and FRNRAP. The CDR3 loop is CASGLATSTGAGEQYF. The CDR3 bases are TGTGCTAGTGGTTTGGCCACCTCCACAGGGGCGGGGGAGCAGTACTTC.

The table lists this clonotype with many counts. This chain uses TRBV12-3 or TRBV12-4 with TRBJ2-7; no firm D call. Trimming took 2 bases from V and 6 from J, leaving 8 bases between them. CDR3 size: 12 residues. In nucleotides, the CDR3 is TGTGCCAGCAGTTTAACCCCCCCCGAGCAGTACTTC. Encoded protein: CASSLTPPEQYF.

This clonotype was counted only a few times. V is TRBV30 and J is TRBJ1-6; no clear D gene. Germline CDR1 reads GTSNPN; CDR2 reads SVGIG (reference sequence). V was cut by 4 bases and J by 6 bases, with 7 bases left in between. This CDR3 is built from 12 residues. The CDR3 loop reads CAWTYSNSPLHF. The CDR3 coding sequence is TGTGCCTGGACGTACTCTAATTCACCCCTCCACTTT.

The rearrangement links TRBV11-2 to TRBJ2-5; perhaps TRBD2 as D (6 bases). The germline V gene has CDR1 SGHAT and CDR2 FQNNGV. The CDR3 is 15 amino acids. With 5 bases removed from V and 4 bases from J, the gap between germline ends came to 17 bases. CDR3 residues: CASSAPGGFGETQYF. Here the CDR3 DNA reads TGTGCCAGCAGCGCCCCTGGAGGGTTTGGAGAGACCCAGTACTTC.

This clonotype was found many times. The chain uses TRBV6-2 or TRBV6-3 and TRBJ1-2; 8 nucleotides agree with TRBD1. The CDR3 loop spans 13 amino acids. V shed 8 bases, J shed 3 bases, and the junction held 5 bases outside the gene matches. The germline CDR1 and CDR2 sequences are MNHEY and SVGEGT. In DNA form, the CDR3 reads TGTGCCAGCGGCCCAGGGGGCGACTATGGCTACACCTTC. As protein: CASGPGGDYGYTF.

CDR3 residues: CSASTTGGGGDEQFF. Written as DNA, the CDR3 is TGCAGTGCTAGCACGACGGGGGGAGGGGGCGATGAGCAGTTCTTC. The gene calls are TRBV20-1 and TRBJ2-1; the D gene could be TRBD1 or TRBD2 (7 bases each). V was cut by 3 bases and J by 8 bases, with 20 bases left in between. The V gene's germline CDR1 is DFQATT and CDR2 SNEGSKA (reference sequence). The CDR3 runs to 15 residues.

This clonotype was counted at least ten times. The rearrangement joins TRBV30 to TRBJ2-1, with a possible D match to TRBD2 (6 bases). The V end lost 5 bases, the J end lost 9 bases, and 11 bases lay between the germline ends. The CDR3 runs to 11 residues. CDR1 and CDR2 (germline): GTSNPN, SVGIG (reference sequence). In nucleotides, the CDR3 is TGTGCCTGGTCCAAGGGACTTGAGCAGTTCTTC. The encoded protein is CAWSKGLEQFF. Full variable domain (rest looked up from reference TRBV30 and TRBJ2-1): SQTIHQWPATLVQPVGSPLSLECTVEGTSNPNLYWYRQAAGRGLQLLFYSVGIGQISSEVPQNLSASRPQDRQFILSSKKLLLSDSGFYLCAWSKGLEQFFGPGTRLTVL.

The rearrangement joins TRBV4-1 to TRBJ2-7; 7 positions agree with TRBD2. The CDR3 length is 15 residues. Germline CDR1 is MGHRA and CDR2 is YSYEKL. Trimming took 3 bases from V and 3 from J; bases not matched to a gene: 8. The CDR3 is CASSQIDGLVYEQYF. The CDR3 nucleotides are TGCGCCAGCAGCCAGATCGATGGACTAGTCTACGAGCAGTACTTC.

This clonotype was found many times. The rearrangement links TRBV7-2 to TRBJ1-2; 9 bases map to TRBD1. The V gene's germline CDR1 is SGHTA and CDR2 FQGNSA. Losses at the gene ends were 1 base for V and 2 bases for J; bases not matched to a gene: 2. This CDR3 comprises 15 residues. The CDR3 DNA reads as TGTGCCAGCAGCTTAGGGACAGGGGCGAACTATGGCTACACCTTC. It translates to CASSLGTGANYGYTF.

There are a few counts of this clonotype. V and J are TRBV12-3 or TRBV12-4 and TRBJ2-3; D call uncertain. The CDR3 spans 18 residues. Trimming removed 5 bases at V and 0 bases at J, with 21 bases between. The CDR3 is CASSPRLYRRISTDTQYF. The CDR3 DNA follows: TGTGCCAGCAGTCCAAGATTGTACAGACGAATAAGCACAGATACGCAGTATTTT.

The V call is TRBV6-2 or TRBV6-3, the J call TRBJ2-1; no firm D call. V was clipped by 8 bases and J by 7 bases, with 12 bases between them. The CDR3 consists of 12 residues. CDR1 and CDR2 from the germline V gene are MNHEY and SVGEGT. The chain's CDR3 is CASAVAGNEQFF. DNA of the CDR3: TGTGCCAGCGCGGTAGCTGGTAATGAGCAGTTCTTC.

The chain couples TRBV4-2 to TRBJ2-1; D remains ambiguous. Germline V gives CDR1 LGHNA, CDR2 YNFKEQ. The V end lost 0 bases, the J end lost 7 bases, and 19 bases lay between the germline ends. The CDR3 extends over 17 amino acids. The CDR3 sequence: CASSQEDGEGFLNEQFF. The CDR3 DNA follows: TGTGCCAGCAGCCAAGAGGATGGGGAAGGGTTTTTGAATGAGCAGTTCTTC.

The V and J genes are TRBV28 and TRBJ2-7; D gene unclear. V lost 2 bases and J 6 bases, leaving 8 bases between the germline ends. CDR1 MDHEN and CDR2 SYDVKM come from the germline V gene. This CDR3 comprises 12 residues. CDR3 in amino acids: CASSLRMSEQYF. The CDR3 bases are TGTGCCAGCAGTTTAAGAATGAGCGAGCAGTACTTC.

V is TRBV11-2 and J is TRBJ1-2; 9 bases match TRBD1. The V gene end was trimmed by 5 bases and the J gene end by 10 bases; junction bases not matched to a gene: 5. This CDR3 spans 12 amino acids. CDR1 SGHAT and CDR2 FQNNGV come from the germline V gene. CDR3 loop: CASSTRDRVYTF. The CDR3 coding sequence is TGTGCCAGCAGCACACGGGACAGGGTCTACACCTTC.

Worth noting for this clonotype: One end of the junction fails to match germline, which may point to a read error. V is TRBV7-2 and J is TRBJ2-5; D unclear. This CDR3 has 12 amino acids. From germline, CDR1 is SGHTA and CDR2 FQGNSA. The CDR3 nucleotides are TGTGCCAGCAGCTTGAGTTCAGAGCCCCAGTACTTC. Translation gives CASSLSSEPQYF.

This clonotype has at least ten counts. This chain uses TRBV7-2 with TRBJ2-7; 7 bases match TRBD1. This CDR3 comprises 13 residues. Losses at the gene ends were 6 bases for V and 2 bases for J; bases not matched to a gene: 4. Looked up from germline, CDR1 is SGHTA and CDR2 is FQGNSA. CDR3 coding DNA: TGTGCCAGCAGGGGACAGCTTACCTACGAGCAGTACTTC. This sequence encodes CASRGQLTYEQYF.